A single T cell receptor (beta chain) is shown here with its context. Antigen specificity is unknown. Data came from immunoSEQ multiplex PCR; TCRdb stores just in-frame clones and leaves some out. The table shows around 90,000 clones, with about 90% occurring only once. This sample is drawn from a study of T cell responses to AZD1222 COVID-19 vaccine. Whole-study results and caveats: Baseline antibody screening turned up just six or seven seropositive AZD1222 recipients. The donor cohort was predominantly white British with a female majority, and clonal diversity may have been underestimated. Variant regions that are unmutated are reportedly the target of nearly half of spike-specific TCRs. Repertoires were collected only later (after the peak T cell response had occurred).

The receptor's source is an adult in good health. The sequencing used peripheral blood, collected on day 0 of MenACWY control vaccination.

CDR3 bases: TGCGCCAGCAGTGAGGGAGCCGTAAGCTCCTACGAGCAGTACTTC. Its translation is CASSEGAVSSYEQYF. V usage is TRBV10-1 and J usage is TRBJ2-7; D unresolved. The CDR3 has 15 amino acids. V gave up 2 bases and J gave up 0 bases, with 11 bases separating them. Germline values: CDR1 WNHNN, CDR2 SYGVQD (reference sequence).